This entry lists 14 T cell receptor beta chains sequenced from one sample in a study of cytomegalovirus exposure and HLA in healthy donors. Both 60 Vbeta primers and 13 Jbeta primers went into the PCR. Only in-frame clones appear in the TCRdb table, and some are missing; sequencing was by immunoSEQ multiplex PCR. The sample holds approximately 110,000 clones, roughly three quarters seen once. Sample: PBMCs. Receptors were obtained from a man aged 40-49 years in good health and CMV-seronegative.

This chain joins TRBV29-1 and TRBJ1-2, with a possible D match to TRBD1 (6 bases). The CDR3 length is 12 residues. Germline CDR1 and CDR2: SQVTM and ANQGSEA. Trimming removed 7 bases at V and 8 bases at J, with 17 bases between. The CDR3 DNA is TGCAGCGGGGACCAGGGGAAGGGCGGCTACACCTTC. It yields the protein CSGDQGKGGYTF.

CDR3 bases: TGTGCCTCCTCGGACAGGGAATTTTGGGGCTACACCTTC. Its translation is CASSDREFWGYTF. The gene calls are TRBV30 and TRBJ1-2; the match to TRBD1 covers 8 bases. The CDR3 length is 13 residues. V lost 7 bases and J lost 8; bases outside the gene matches: 12. Germline V lookup: CDR1 GTSNPN, CDR2 SVGIG (reference sequence).

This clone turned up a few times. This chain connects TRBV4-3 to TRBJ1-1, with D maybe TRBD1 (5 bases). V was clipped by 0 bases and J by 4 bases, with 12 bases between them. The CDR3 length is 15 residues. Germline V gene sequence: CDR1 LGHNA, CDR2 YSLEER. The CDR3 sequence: CASSQDLGGVTEAFF. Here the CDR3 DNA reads TGCGCCAGCAGCCAAGATCTAGGAGGGGTCACTGAAGCTTTCTTT.

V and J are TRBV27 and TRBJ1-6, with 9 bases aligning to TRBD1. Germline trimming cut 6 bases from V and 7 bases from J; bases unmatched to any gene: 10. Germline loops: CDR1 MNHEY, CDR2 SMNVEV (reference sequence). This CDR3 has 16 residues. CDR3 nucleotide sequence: TGTGCCAGCAGCGGACAGGGGTTAAGGGGGAATTCACCCCTCCACTTT. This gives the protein CASSGQGLRGNSPLHF.

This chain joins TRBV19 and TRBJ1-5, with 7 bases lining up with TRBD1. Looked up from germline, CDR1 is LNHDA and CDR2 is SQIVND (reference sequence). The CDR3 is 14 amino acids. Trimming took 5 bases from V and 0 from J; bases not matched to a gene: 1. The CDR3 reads CASSDRVSNQPQHF. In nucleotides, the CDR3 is TGTGCCAGTAGTGACAGGGTTAGCAATCAGCCCCAGCATTTT.

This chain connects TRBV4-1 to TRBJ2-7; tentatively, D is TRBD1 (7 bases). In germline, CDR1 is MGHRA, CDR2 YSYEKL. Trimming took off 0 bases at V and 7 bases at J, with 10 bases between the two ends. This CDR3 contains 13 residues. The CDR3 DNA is TGCGCCAGCAGCCAAGAGACAGGGAGGGAGCAGTACTTC. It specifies CASSQETGREQYF.

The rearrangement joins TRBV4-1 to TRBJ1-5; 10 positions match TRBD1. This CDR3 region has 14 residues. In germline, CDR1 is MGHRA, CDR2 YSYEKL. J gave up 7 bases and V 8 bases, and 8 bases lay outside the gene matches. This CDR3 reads CASQSGTGVQPQHF. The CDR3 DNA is TGCGCCAGCCAGTCCGGGACAGGGGTGCAGCCCCAGCATTTT.

CDR3 in amino acids: CASSPTGAGNTIYF. CDR3 bases: TGTGCCAGCAGCCCCACCGGGGCTGGAAACACCATATATTTT. This sequence joins TRBV9 and TRBJ1-3, with D unresolved. Trimming cost V 4 bases and J 2 bases, with 10 bases left between them. CDR1 SGDLS and CDR2 YYNGEE come from the germline V gene. CDR3 size: 14 residues. Full variable domain (rest looked up from reference TRBV9 and TRBJ1-3): DSGVTQTPKHLITATGQRVTLRCSPRSGDLSVYWYQQSLDQGLQFLIQYYNGEERAKGNILERFSAQQFPDLHSELNLSSLELGDSALYFCASSPTGAGNTIYFGEGSWLTVV.

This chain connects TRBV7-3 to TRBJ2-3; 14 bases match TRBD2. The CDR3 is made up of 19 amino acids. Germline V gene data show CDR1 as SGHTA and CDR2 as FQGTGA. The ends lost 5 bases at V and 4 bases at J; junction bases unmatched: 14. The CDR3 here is CASSQGLAGVSGAPDTQYF. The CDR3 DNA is TGTGCCAGCAGCCAGGGACTAGCGGGGGTGTCCGGGGCCCCAGATACGCAGTATTTT.

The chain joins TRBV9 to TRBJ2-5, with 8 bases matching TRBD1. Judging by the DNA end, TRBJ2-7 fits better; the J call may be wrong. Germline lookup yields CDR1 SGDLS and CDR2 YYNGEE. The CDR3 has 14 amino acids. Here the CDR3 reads CASSAGQEGYEQYF. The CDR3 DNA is TGTGCCAGCAGCGCGGGACAGGAAGGTTACGAGCAGTACTTC.

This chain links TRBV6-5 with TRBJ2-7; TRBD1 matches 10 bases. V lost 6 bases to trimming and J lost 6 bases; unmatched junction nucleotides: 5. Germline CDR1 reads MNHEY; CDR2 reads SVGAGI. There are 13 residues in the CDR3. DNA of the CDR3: TGTGCCAGCAGGGGGACAGGGGAGGGCGAGCAGTACTTC. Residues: CASRGTGEGEQYF.

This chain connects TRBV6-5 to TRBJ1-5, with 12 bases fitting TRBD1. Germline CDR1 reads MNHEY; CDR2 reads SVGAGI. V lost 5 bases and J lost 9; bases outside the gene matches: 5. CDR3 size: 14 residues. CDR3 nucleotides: TGTGCCAGCAGTGGGGACAGGGGGCGCACGCCCCAGCATTTT. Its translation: CASSGDRGRTPQHF.

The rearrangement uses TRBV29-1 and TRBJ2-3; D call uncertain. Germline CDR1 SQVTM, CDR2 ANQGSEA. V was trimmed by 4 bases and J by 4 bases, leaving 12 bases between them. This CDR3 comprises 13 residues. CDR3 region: CSVVAVPSDTQYF. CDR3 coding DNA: TGCAGCGTTGTGGCGGTCCCTTCAGATACGCAGTATTTT.

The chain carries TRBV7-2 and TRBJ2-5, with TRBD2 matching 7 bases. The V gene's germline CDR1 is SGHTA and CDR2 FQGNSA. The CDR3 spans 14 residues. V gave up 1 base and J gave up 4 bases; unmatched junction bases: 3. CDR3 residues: CASSLGGEGETQYF. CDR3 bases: TGTGCCAGCAGCTTAGGGGGGGAGGGAGAGACCCAGTACTTC.